These T cell receptor beta chains were read from a single sample in a study of blood T cell repertoires in COVID-19. Using immunoSEQ multiplex PCR, the repertoire was profiled, and TCRdb retains in-frame clones only, with some absent. The sample lists some 150,000 clones, 65% to 90% occurring once. Sequencing was performed on peripheral blood. The receptors here all came from a woman in her forties or fifties with acute or convalescent COVID-19. The CDR3 runs from the conserved cysteine through the conserved F or W. The D gene is left open where the match is weak. Clone size is given for some rows only: seen once, a few or many times, or a class if the clone is expanded.

j_call clone_size v_call d_call cdr3_aa cdr3_nt
TRBJ1-1 NA TRBV5-1 NA CASSWAEGNTEAFF TGCGCCAGCAGCTGGGCGGAGGGGAACACTGAAGCTTTCTTT
TRBJ2-7 NA TRBV6-6 TRBD1 CASSQQGSSYEQYF TGTGCCAGCAGTCAACAGGGGAGCTCCTACGAGCAGTACTTC
TRBJ2-3 NA TRBV18 TRBD2 CASSPFSGGNTDTQYF TGTGCCAGCTCACCATTTAGCGGGGGCAATACAGATACGCAGTATTTT
TRBJ1-1 NA TRBV18 NA CASSPDRTGGTEAFF TGTGCCAGCTCACCCGACAGAACCGGGGGCACTGAAGCTTTCTTT
TRBJ1-2 NA TRBV29-1 NA CSVGADTAPGYTF TGCAGCGTTGGGGCGGACACCGCCCCTGGCTACACCTTC
TRBJ2-3 NA TRBV28 TRBD1 CASSGVPGQGAGYF TGTGCCAGCAGCGGAGTACCGGGACAGGGCGCGGGGTATTTT
TRBJ1-2 NA TRBV6-5 TRBD1 CASSRQGVGDYGYTF TGTGCCAGCAGCCGACAGGGAGTCGGTGACTATGGCTACACCTTC
TRBJ2-7 NA TRBV7-2 TRBD1 CASSVRDRDYEQYF TGTGCCAGCAGCGTCCGGGACAGGGACTACGAGCAGTACTTC
TRBJ2-3 NA TRBV2 TRBD2 CASSTGTRSDTQYF TGTGCCAGCAGTACCGGGACTAGGTCGGATACGCAGTATTTT
TRBJ2-7 few TRBV7-2 NA CASSPFLDTYEQYF TGTGCCAGCAGCCCGTTCCTCGACACCTACGAGCAGTACTTC
TRBJ2-3 NA TRBV29-1 TRBD2 CSAVLSGGSTDTQYF TGCAGCGCCGTCCTTAGCGGGGGTAGCACAGATACGCAGTATTTT
TRBJ1-2 NA TRBV19 TRBD1 CASSTGTGYNYGYTF TGTGCCAGTAGTACCGGGACAGGGTATAACTATGGCTACACCTTC
TRBJ1-1 NA TRBV7-9 NA CASSQNGAGAEAFF TGTGCCAGCAGTCAAAATGGGGCGGGGGCTGAAGCTTTCTTT
TRBJ2-7 NA TRBV2 TRBD2 CASRRTSGGYYEQYF TGTGCCAGCAGGAGGACTAGCGGGGGTTACTACGAGCAGTACTTC